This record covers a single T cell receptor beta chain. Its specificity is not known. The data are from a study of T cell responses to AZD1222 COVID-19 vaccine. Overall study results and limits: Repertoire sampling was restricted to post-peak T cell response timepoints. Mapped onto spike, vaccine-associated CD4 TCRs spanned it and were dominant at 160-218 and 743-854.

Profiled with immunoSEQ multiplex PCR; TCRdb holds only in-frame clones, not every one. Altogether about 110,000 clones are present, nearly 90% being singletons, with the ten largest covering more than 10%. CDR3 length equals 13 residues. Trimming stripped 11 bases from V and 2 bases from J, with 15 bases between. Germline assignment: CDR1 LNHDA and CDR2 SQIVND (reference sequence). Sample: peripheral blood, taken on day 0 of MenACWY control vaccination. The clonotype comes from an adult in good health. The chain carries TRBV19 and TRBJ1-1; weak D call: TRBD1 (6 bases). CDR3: CASYGTPNTEAFF. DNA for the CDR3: TGTGCCTCTTACGGGACACCAAACACTGAAGCTTTCTTT.